The 3 T cell receptor beta chains listed next were all sequenced from one sample in a study of Tregs in tolerant kidney transplant recipients. The method was immunoSEQ multiplex PCR; TCRdb's version includes in-frame clones alone and lacks a portion of them. The sample contains 90,000 to 130,000 clones, roughly 90% of which appear only once. The starting material was CD4+ T cells from blood, obtained before the transplant. These receptors came from a human donor who received a combined kidney and bone marrow transplant.

This clone was detected only a few times. The rearrangement links TRBV16 to TRBJ2-1; D is perhaps TRBD2 (5 bases). Trimming removed 0 bases from V and 7 bases from J, with 10 bases in between. This CDR3 is built from 14 residues. CDR1 and CDR2 from the germline V gene are KGHSY and FQNENV. Here the CDR3 DNA reads TGTGCCAGCAGCCAATCTCGCGGGCATAATGAGCAGTTCTTC. This translates into CASSQSRGHNEQFF.

The CDR3 loop is CASSQGALLREKLFF. In DNA form, the CDR3 reads TGCGCCAGCAGCCAAGGGGCCCTCCTACGGGAAAAACTGTTTTTT. The J gene is TRBJ1-4, the V gene TRBV4-1, with D unresolved. V lost 1 base, J lost 8 bases, and 14 bases lay in between. The CDR3 length is 15 residues. The germline CDR1 and CDR2 sequences are MGHRA and YSYEKL.

The genes are TRBV27 and TRBJ1-1; 9 nucleotides match TRBD1. The CDR3 contains 15 residues. J gave up 3 bases and V 5 bases, and 7 bases lay outside the gene matches. Germline-derived CDR1 and CDR2 are MNHEY and SMNVEV (reference sequence). The CDR3 DNA is TGTGCCAGCAGTGTGCCCGGGACAGGGTACACTGAAGCTTTCTTT. It specifies CASSVPGTGYTEAFF.